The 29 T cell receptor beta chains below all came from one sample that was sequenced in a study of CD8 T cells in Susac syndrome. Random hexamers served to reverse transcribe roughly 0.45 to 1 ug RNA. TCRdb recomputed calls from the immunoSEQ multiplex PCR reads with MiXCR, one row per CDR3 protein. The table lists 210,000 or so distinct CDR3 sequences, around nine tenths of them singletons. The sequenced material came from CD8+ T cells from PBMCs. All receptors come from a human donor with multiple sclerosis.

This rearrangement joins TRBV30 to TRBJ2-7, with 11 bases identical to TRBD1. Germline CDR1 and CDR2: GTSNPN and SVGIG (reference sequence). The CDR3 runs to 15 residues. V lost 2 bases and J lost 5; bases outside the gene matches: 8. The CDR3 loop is CAWSPGTGGLDEQYF. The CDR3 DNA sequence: TGTGCCTGGAGTCCGGGGACAGGGGGACTTGACGAGCAGTACTTC.

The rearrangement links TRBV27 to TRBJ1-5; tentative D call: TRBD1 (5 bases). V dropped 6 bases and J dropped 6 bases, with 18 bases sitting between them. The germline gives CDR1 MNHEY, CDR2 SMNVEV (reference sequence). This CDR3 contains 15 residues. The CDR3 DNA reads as TGTGCCAGCAGCGACGGGGCCGATACCCCTCAGCCCCAGCATTTT. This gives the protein CASSDGADTPQPQHF.

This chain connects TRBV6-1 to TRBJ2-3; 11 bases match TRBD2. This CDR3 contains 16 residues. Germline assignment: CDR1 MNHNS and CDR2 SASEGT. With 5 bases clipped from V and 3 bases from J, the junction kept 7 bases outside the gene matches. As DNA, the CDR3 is TGTGCCAGCAGTAGCGAACTAGCGGGAGTTACAGATACGCAGTATTTT. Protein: CASSSELAGVTDTQYF.

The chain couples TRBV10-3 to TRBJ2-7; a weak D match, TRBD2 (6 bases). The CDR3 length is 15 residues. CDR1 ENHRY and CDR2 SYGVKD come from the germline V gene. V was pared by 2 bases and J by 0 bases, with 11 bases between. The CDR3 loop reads CAISERDSHSYEQYF. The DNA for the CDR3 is TGTGCCATCAGTGAGCGGGACTCTCACTCCTACGAGCAGTACTTC.

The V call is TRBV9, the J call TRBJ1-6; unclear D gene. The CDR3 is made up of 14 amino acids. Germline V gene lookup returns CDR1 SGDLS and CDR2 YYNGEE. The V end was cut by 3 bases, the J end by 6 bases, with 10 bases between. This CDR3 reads CASSAGDFNSPLHF. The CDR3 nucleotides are TGTGCCAGCAGCGCTGGGGATTTTAATTCACCCCTCCACTTT.

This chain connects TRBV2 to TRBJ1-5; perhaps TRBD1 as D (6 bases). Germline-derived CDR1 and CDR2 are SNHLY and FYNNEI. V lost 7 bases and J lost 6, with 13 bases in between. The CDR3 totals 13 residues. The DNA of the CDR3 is TGTGCCAGCACAGACAGCAGGGGTCAGCCCCAGCATTTT. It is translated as CASTDSRGQPQHF.

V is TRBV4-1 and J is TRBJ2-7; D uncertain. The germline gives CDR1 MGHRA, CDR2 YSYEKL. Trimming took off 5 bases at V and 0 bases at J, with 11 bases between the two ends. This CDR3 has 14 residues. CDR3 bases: TGCGCCAGCAGCAGAGAGGACCCCTCCTACGAGCAGTACTTC. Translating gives CASSREDPSYEQYF.

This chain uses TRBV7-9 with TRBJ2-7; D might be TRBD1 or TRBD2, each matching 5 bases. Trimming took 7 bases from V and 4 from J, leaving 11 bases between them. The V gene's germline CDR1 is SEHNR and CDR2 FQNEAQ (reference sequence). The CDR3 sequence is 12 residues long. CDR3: CASNQGGYEQYF. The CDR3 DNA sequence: TGTGCCAGCAACCAGGGCGGGTACGAGCAGTACTTC.

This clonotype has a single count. The DNA of the CDR3 is TGTGCCAGCAGCCAAGAAAAGGGCCAGGGGTACGAGCAGTACTTC. The encoded protein is CASSQEKGQGYEQYF. This sequence joins TRBV4-2 and TRBJ2-7, with D maybe TRBD1 (6 bases). The CDR3 is made up of 15 amino acids. Trimming stripped 0 bases from V and 4 bases from J, with 13 bases between. Germline V gene data show CDR1 as LGHNA and CDR2 as YNFKEQ.

The CDR3 reads CASSPTSGAIQETQYF. The DNA for the CDR3 is TGTGCCAGCAGTCCAACTAGCGGGGCTATCCAAGAGACCCAGTACTTC. V gene TRBV6-1 combines with J gene TRBJ2-5, with 10 bases that match TRBD2. CDR3 length: 16 residues. Per the germline V gene, CDR1 is MNHNS and CDR2 is SASEGT. The V segment lost 5 bases and the J segment 1 base; nucleotides outside the gene matches: 7.

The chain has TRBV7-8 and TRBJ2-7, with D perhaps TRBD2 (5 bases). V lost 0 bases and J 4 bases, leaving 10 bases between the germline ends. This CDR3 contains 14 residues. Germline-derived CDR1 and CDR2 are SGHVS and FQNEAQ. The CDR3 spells CASSLAPGLYEQYF. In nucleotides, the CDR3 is TGTGCCAGCAGCTTAGCCCCCGGACTTTACGAGCAGTACTTC.

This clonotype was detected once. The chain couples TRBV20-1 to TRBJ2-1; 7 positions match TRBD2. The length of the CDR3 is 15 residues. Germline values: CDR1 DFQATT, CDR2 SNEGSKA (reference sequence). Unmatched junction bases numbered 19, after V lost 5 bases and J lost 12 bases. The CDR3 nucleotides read TGCAGTGCTGAAGACCGGGACCAAGGGGAGCGGGGGCAGTTCTTC. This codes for CSAEDRDQGERGQFF.

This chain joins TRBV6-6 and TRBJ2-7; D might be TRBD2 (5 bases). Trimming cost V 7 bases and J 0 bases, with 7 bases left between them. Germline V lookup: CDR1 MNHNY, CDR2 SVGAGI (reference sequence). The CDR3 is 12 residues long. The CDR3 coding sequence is TGTGCCAGCACGGGGAACTCCTACGAGCAGTACTTC. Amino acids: CASTGNSYEQYF.

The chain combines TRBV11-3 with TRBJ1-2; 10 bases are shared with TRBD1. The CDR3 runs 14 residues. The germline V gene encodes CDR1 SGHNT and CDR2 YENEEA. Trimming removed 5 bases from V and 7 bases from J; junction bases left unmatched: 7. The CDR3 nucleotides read TGTGCCAGCAGCCCGGGGACAGGGGTTTTTGGCTACACCTTC. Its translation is CASSPGTGVFGYTF.

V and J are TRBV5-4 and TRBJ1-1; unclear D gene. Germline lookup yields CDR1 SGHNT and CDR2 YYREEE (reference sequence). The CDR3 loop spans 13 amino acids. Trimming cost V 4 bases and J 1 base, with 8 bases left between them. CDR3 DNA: TGTGCCAGCAGCCCGAACCCGAACACTGAAGCTTTCTTT. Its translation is CASSPNPNTEAFF.

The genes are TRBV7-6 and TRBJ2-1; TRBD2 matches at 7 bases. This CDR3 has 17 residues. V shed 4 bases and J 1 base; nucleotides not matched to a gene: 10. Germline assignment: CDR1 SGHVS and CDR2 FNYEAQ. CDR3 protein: CASSSSHGGGSYNEQFF. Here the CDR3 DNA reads TGTGCCAGCAGCTCCTCTCATGGGGGGGGGTCCTACAATGAGCAGTTCTTC.

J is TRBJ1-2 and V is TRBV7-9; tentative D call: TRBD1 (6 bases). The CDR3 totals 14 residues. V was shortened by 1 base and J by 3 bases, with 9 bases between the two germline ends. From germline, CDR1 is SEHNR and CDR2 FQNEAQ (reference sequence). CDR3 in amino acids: CASSLGPGDYGYTF. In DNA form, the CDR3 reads TGTGCCAGCAGCTTAGGCCCAGGGGACTATGGCTACACCTTC.

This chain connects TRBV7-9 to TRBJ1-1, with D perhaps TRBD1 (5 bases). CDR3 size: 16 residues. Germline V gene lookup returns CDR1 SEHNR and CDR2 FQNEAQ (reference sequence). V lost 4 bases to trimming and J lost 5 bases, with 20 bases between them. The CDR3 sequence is CASSSGAAGSGTEAFF. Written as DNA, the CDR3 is TGTGCCAGCAGCTCCGGGGCGGCAGGGTCGGGGACTGAAGCTTTCTTT. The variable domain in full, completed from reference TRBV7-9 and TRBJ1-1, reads DTGVSQNPRHKITKRGQNVTFRCDPISEHNRLYWYRQTLGQGPEFLTYFQNEAQLEKSRLLSDRFSAERPKGSFSTLEIQRTEQGDSAMYLCASSSGAAGSGTEAFFGQGTRLTVV.

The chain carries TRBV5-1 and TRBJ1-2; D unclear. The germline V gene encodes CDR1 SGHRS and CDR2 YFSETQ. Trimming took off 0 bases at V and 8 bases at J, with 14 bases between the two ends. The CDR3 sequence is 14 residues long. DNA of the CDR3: TGCGCCAGCAGCTTGGCCGCGGCCACGGGAGGCTACACCTTC. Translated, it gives CASSLAAATGGYTF.

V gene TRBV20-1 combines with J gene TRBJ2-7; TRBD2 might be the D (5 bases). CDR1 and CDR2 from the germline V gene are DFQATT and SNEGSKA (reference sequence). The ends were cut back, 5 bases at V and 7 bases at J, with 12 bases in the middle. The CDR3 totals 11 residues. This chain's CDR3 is CSARTGWEQYF. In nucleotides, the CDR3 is TGCAGTGCTCGGACTGGGTGGGAGCAGTACTTC.

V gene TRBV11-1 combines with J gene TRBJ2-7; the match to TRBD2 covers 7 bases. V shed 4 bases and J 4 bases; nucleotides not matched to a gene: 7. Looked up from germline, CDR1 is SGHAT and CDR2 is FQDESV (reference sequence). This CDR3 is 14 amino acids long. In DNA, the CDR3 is TGTGCCAGCAGCTCGGAGGGAGGGGTATACGAGCAGTACTTC. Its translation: CASSSEGGVYEQYF.

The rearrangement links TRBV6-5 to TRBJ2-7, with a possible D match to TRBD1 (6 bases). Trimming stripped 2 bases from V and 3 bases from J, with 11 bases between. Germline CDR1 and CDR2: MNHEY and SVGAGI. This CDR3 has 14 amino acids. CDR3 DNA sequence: TGTGCCAGCAGTTACGCGGCAGGGGTCTACGAGCAGTACTTC. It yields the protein CASSYAAGVYEQYF.

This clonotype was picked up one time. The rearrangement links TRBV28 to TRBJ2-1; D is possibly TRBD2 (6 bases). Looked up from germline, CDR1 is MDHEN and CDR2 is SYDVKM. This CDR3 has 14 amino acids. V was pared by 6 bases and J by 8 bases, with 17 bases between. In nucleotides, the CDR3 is TGTGCCAGCAGGCCCCGCGGCGGGGACCATGAGCAGTTCTTC. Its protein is CASRPRGGDHEQFF.

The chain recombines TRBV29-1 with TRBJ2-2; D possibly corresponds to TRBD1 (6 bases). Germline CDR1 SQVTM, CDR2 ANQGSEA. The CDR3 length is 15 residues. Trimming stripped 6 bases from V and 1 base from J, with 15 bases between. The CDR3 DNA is TGCAGCGTGGAAACCGGGACACTGAACACCGGGGAGCTGTTTTTT. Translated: CSVETGTLNTGELFF.

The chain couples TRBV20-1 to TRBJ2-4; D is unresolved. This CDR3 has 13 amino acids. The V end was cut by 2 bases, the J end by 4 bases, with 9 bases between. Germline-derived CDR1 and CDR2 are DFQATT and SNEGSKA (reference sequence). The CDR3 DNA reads TGCAGTGCTAGAATTCCCACAAAAAACATTCAGTACTTC. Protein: CSARIPTKNIQYF.

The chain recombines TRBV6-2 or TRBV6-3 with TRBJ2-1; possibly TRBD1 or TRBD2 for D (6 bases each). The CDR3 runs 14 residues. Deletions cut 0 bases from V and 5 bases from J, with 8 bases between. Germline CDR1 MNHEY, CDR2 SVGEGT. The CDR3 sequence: CASSYSRGDNEQFF. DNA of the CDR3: TGTGCCAGCAGTTACTCTAGGGGGGACAATGAGCAGTTCTTC.

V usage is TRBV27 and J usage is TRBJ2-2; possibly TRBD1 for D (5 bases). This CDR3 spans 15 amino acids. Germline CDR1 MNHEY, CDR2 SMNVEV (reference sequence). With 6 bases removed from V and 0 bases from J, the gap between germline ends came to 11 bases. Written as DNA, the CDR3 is TGTGCCAGCAGACCCCAGGGCGCGAACACCGGGGAGCTGTTTTTT. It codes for CASRPQGANTGELFF.

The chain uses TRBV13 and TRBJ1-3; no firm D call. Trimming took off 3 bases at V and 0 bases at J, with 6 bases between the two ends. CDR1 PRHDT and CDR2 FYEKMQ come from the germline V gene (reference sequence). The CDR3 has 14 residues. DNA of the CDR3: TGTGCCAGCAGCTTCGGGATCTCTGGAAACACCATATATTTT. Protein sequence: CASSFGISGNTIYF.

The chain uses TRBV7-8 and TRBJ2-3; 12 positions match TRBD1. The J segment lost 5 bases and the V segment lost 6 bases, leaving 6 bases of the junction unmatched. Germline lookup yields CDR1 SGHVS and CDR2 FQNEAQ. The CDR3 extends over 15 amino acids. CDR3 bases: TGTGCCAGCAGTCCCGGGACAGGGGGCGAAGATACGCAGTATTTT. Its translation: CASSPGTGGEDTQYF.